Each of the 21 T cell receptor beta chains below was sequenced from the same sample in a study of T cell repertoires in cytomegalovirus infection. TCRdb redid the calling of the reads with MiXCR, one entry per CDR3 protein. This sample has 200,000 or so distinct CDR3 sequences, with roughly 34% found just once. What these receptors recognize is not known. Sequences were derived from CD8+ T cells from cultured PBMCs, sampled from culture after CMV antigen stimulation. The origin of the receptors is a human donor in good health (CMV status not recorded). Some clones in this sample may be carry-over from other donors' samples.

A note on this clonotype: A single base separates this from a much larger clone, so it may be a read error. This chain links TRBV4-1 with TRBJ1-2, with D unresolved. Germline V lookup: CDR1 MGHRA, CDR2 YSYEKL. The CDR3 consists of 19 residues. The CDR3 DNA follows: TGCGCCAGCAGCCAAGAAACCCTTGTCAGGCTCCGACCTAACTATGTCTACACCTTC. Protein product: CASSQETLVRLRPNYVYTF.

This rearrangement joins TRBV6-6 to TRBJ2-7; 7 bases fit TRBD2. In germline, CDR1 is MNHNY, CDR2 SVGAGI (reference sequence). The ends lost 4 bases at V and 2 bases at J; junction bases unmatched: 2. The CDR3 sequence is 13 residues long. CDR3 residues: CASSSREAYEQYF. The CDR3 DNA reads TGTGCCAGCAGTTCACGGGAGGCCTACGAGCAGTACTTC.

This clonotype was seen more than once but under ten times. The genes are TRBV7-3 and TRBJ2-7; D might be TRBD2 (6 bases). Germline lookup yields CDR1 SGHTA and CDR2 FQGTGA. The CDR3 loop spans 13 amino acids. Trimming pared 2 bases from V and 6 bases from J, leaving 11 bases between. The CDR3 DNA reads TGTGCCAGCAGCTTAGGAGGGTTCAGCGAGCAGTACTTC. Encoded protein: CASSLGGFSEQYF.

The gene calls are TRBV5-6 and TRBJ2-3; TRBD1 is a possible D gene (5 bases). The germline V and J ends were trimmed by 3 bases and 6 bases, with 14 bases remaining between them. CDR3 length: 14 amino acids. In germline, CDR1 is SGHDT, CDR2 YYEEEE. For the CDR3, the DNA is TGTGCCAGCAGCTCGGACATGGCATTGGATACGCAGTATTTT. Its protein product is CASSSDMALDTQYF.

The chain employs TRBV20-1 and TRBJ1-2; TRBD1 agrees at 7 bases. Looked up from germline, CDR1 is DFQATT and CDR2 is SNEGSKA (reference sequence). The CDR3 extends over 12 amino acids. V lost 5 bases to trimming and J lost 6 bases; unmatched junction nucleotides: 6. CDR3 nucleotides: TGCAGTGCTTATAGGGGGCGCGATGGCTACACCTTC. The encoded protein is CSAYRGRDGYTF.

This chain joins TRBV7-6 and TRBJ2-3, with 7 bases aligning to TRBD1. This CDR3 is built from 13 residues. The V gene end was trimmed by 8 bases and the J gene end by 1 base; junction bases not matched to a gene: 3. Per the germline V gene, CDR1 is SGHVS and CDR2 is FNYEAQ. CDR3 coding DNA: TGTGCCAGCGGACAGGCGCGCACAGATACGCAGTATTTT. Translation: CASGQARTDTQYF.

This clonotype occurred a few times. The chain uses TRBV6-5 and TRBJ2-7; TRBD1 might be the D (5 bases). In germline, CDR1 is MNHEY, CDR2 SVGAGI. The CDR3 consists of 15 residues. V shed 2 bases and J shed 5 bases, with 16 bases lying between them. The CDR3 spells CASSYVGEGVNEQYF. For the CDR3, the DNA is TGTGCCAGCAGTTACGTTGGGGAAGGGGTTAACGAGCAGTACTTC.

This clonotype was recorded a few times. The chain is built from TRBV9 and TRBJ1-2, with 9 bases identical to TRBD1. Unmatched junction bases numbered 12, after V lost 0 bases and J lost 0 bases. The CDR3 runs to 19 residues. Looked up from germline, CDR1 is SGDLS and CDR2 is YYNGEE. The CDR3 DNA is TGTGCCAGCAGCGTAGTGAGGCTGAGGACAGGGGACGCTAACTATGGCTACACCTTC. As protein: CASSVVRLRTGDANYGYTF.

The V gene is TRBV11-2, the J gene TRBJ1-1; the D is unclear. The CDR3 is 12 residues long. V was clipped by 7 bases and J by 0 bases, with 6 bases between them. Germline V lookup: CDR1 SGHAT, CDR2 FQNNGV. The CDR3 sequence: CASTLMNTEAFF. Here the CDR3 DNA reads TGTGCCAGCACCCTCATGAACACTGAAGCTTTCTTT.

The genes are TRBV5-6 and TRBJ1-5, with TRBD1 as a possible D gene (5 bases). From germline, CDR1 is SGHDT and CDR2 YYEEEE. The CDR3 has 14 residues. V dropped 0 bases and J dropped 7 bases, with 11 bases sitting between them. For the CDR3, the DNA is TGTGCCAGCAGCTTGGGGGGACGGGGACAGCCCCAGCATTTT. It translates to CASSLGGRGQPQHF.

This chain links TRBV28 with TRBJ2-3; the match to TRBD1 covers 9 bases. Germline CDR1 reads MDHEN; CDR2 reads SYDVKM. This CDR3 is built from 15 residues. V shed 6 bases, J shed 4 bases, and the junction held 8 bases outside the gene matches. The CDR3: CASSPTGGSADTQYF. CDR3 nucleotide sequence: TGTGCCAGCAGCCCCACAGGGGGCAGCGCAGATACGCAGTATTTT.

A few counts support this clonotype. The chain uses TRBV28 and TRBJ2-7; D gene unclear. The CDR3 loop spans 15 amino acids. V gave up 4 bases and J gave up 2 bases, with 15 bases separating them. The germline gives CDR1 MDHEN, CDR2 SYDVKM. In nucleotides, the CDR3 is TGTGCCAGCAGTTCAACCTCGACAAGGACCTACGAGCAGTACTTC. This translates into CASSSTSTRTYEQYF.

The chain links TRBV7-8 to TRBJ2-7, with a weak D call TRBD2 (6 bases). Germline V gene sequence: CDR1 SGHVS, CDR2 FQNEAQ. Trimming shortened V by 5 bases and J by 4 bases, and 24 bases separated the two germline ends. This CDR3 region has 17 residues. The CDR3 bases are TGTGCCAGCAGCCTAGGAGGGCAGGTCGGGGCGAAATACGAGCAGTACTTC. Protein sequence: CASSLGGQVGAKYEQYF. The complete variable domain, with remaining parts taken from reference TRBV7-8 and TRBJ2-7, reads GAGVSQSPRYKVAKRGQDVALRCDPISGHVSLFWYQQALGQGPEFLTYFQNEAQLDKSGLPSDRFFAERPEGSVSTLKIQRTQQEDSAVYLCASSLGGQVGAKYEQYFGPGTRLTVT.

The chain links TRBV7-9 to TRBJ2-3; no definite D call. Trimming removed 4 bases from V and 8 bases from J, with 7 bases in between. CDR3 length equals 11 residues. CDR1 and CDR2 from the germline V gene are SEHNR and FQNEAQ (reference sequence). As DNA, the CDR3 is TGTGCCAGCAGCTCTGGGCGTACGCAGTATTTT. Amino acids: CASSSGRTQYF.

This clonotype was counted a few times. The rearrangement links TRBV27 to TRBJ1-2, with D perhaps matching TRBD1 (5 bases). Trimming took 6 bases from V and 4 from J, leaving 18 bases between them. The CDR3 has 15 residues. Germline CDR1 reads MNHEY; CDR2 reads SMNVEV (reference sequence). CDR3 coding DNA: TGTGCCAGCAGCGTGGGACGCCCCGGGGGCTATGGCTACACCTTC. Translated: CASSVGRPGGYGYTF.

This chain connects TRBV6-8 to TRBJ2-7; TRBD1 aligns across 9 bases. The CDR3 covers 13 residues. V shed 8 bases and J 3 bases; nucleotides not matched to a gene: 5. Germline values: CDR1 MNHGY, CDR2 SAAAGT. The CDR3 loop is CASDWDRDYEQYF. In DNA, the CDR3 is TGTGCCAGCGATTGGGACAGGGACTACGAGCAGTACTTC.

This rearrangement joins TRBV19 to TRBJ1-5, with unresolved D. Trimming removed 7 bases from V and 3 bases from J, with 19 bases in between. The CDR3 has 16 residues. From germline, CDR1 is LNHDA and CDR2 SQIVND (reference sequence). This CDR3 is CASKRGRLGINQPQHF. The CDR3 DNA reads TGTGCCAGTAAACGGGGAAGGCTTGGGATCAATCAGCCCCAGCATTTT.

This clonotype appeared many times. The CDR3 DNA reads as TGTGCCAGCAGCTTATACGATTCCACTGAAGCTTTCTTT. Translation gives CASSLYDSTEAFF. The chain employs TRBV7-2 and TRBJ1-1; D unclear. The CDR3 runs to 13 residues. Germline values: CDR1 SGHTA, CDR2 FQGNSA. The V gene lost 2 bases and the J gene lost 4 bases, with 8 bases spanning the gap.

In this sample, this clonotype turned up a few times. V is TRBV2 and J is TRBJ1-2; D unclear. V lost 4 bases, J lost 3 bases, and 9 bases lay in between. Germline CDR1 is SNHLY and CDR2 is FYNNEI. The CDR3 is 13 amino acids. CDR3 nucleotide sequence: TGTGCCAGCAGTGCGGACGGACACTATGGCTACACCTTC. Translated, it gives CASSADGHYGYTF.

This clonotype was found many times. The CDR3 sequence: CASSRDTLPYNEQFF. CDR3 nucleotides: TGTGCCAGCAGCCGGGACACGCTACCTTACAATGAGCAGTTCTTC. The chain is built from TRBV7-2 and TRBJ2-1; weak D call: TRBD1 (6 bases). The germline V gene encodes CDR1 SGHTA and CDR2 FQGNSA. The CDR3 sequence is 15 residues long. Between the trimmed V and J ends, which lost 5 bases and 4 bases, there was a span of 15 bases.

The chain carries TRBV7-4 and TRBJ2-1; 7 nucleotides match TRBD1. V shed 5 bases, J shed 8 bases, and the junction held 9 bases outside the gene matches. Per germline, CDR1 SGHVT and CDR2 SQSDAQ. This CDR3 contains 14 residues. The CDR3 loop is CASSDGDRVHEQFF. The CDR3, as DNA: TGTGCCAGCAGCGACGGAGACAGGGTCCATGAGCAGTTCTTC.